The rows below give T cell receptor beta chains drawn from one sample of a study of T cells in Graves' hyperthyroidism and ophthalmopathy. TCRdb reanalysed the multiplex PCR reads using MiXCR and keeps one entry per CDR3 protein. The table has about 480,000 distinct CDR3 sequences, around 14% seen once. The sequenced sample consisted of blood. Receptor source: a woman aged 18-35 years with Graves' hyperthyroidism. Both conserved end residues are part of each CDR3. D genes are given only for firm matches. Clone size appears in some rows only: once, few, many, or a class for an expanded clone.

TRBJ1-4 TRBV3-1 - many 14 CASRKRQVNEKLFF TGTGCCAGCAGGAAGAGGCAGGTCAATGAAAAACTGTTTTTT
TRBJ2-1 TRBV18 TRBD2 few 19 CASSPPGLAGGTSYNEQFF TGTGCCAGCTCACCCCCCGGACTAGCGGGGGGGACCTCCTACAATGAGCAGTTCTTC
TRBJ2-1 TRBV6-1 TRBD2 - 14 CASSDRLGAGQQFF TGTGCCAGCAGTGACCGTCTTGGAGCGGGGCAGCAGTTCTTC
TRBJ1-5 TRBV9 - - 14 CASSVDGGIQPQHF TGTGCCAGCAGCGTAGACGGGGGCATTCAGCCCCAGCATTTT
TRBJ2-1 TRBV28 TRBD2 many 14 CASSFGLAHNEQFF TGTGCCAGCAGTTTCGGACTAGCCCACAATGAGCAGTTCTTC
TRBJ2-2 TRBV6-1 - few 14 CASSGGRVAGELFF TGTGCCAGCAGTGGGGGGCGGGTAGCCGGGGAGCTGTTTTTT
TRBJ2-1 TRBV7-3 TRBD2 - 17 CASSLRPAGGLYNEQFF TGTGCCAGCAGCTTACGACCAGCGGGAGGGTTATACAATGAGCAGTTCTTC
TRBJ2-5 TRBV28 - many 11 CASDGGETQYF TGTGCCAGCGACGGCGGAGAGACCCAGTACTTC
TRBJ2-3 TRBV27 - many 16 CASSPDTAVRTDTQYF TGTGCCAGCAGTCCCGATACTGCGGTTCGCACAGATACGCAGTATTTT
TRBJ1-5 TRBV11-3 TRBD1 many 15 CASSMGTGEGQPQHF TGTGCCAGCAGCATGGGGACAGGGGAAGGTCAGCCCCAGCATTTT
TRBJ1-2 TRBV7-6 TRBD1 - 13 CASRRQGAGGHTF TGTGCCAGCAGACGCCAGGGGGCAGGTGGCCACACCTTC
TRBJ2-2 TRBV3-1 TRBD2 - 15 CASSQNSGSSGELFF TGTGCCAGCAGCCAAAATAGCGGGAGTAGCGGGGAGCTGTTTTTT
TRBJ1-4 TRBV19 - few 16 CASNPRGRRANEKLFF TGTGCCAGTAACCCGAGAGGGAGGCGGGCTAATGAAAAACTGTTTTTT
TRBJ1-3 TRBV10-3 - - 15 CAISESGREGNTIYF TGTGCCATCAGTGAGTCGGGAAGGGAAGGAAACACCATATATTTT
TRBJ1-2 TRBV5-1 - many 13 CASSLDANYGYTF TGCGCCAGCAGCTTGGACGCTAACTATGGCTACACCTTC
TRBJ2-3 TRBV7-3 - many 13 CASSLRITDTQYF TGTGCCAGCAGCTTAAGGATCACAGATACGCAGTATTTT
TRBJ1-6 TRBV12-3/TRBV12-4 - many 14 CASRVLGGNSPLHF TGTGCCAGCAGAGTCCTCGGGGGGAATTCACCCCTCCACTTT
TRBJ1-3 TRBV12-3/TRBV12-4 TRBD1 many 14 CASSSGTGGNTIYF TGTGCCAGCAGTTCCGGGACAGGAGGAAACACCATATATTTT
TRBJ2-1 TRBV30 - many 12 CAWIPRGNEQFF TGTGCCTGGATTCCCCGCGGGAATGAGCAGTTCTTC
TRBJ2-1 TRBV20-1 TRBD2 many 12 CSATLGGGEQFF TGCAGTGCTACCCTAGGCGGGGGTGAGCAGTTCTTC
TRBJ1-2 TRBV12-3/TRBV12-4 TRBD1 many 13 CASRRDRSYGYTF TGTGCCAGCAGACGGGACAGGTCCTATGGCTACACCTTC
TRBJ2-2 TRBV7-3 TRBD2 many 16 CASSFFTGGNTGELFF TGTGCCAGCAGCTTTTTTACGGGAGGGAACACCGGGGAGCTGTTTTTT
TRBJ1-1 TRBV24-1 - few 14 CATRARLVGTEAFF TGTGCCACCAGGGCCAGATTGGTAGGGACTGAAGCTTTCTTT
TRBJ2-1 TRBV5-1 - - 16 CASSEPPRETYNEQFF TGCGCCAGCAGCGAGCCCCCGAGGGAAACCTACAATGAGCAGTTCTTC
TRBJ1-3 TRBV6-5 - few 17 CASSLGAQLLSGNTIYF TGTGCCAGCAGTTTAGGGGCCCAACTGCTCTCTGGAAACACCATATATTTT
TRBJ2-3 TRBV6-1 TRBD2 many 16 CATSKQGLAGIDTQYF TGTGCCACTTCAAAACAGGGACTAGCGGGAATAGATACGCAGTATTTT
TRBJ2-3 TRBV18 - - 15 CASSPRDYSTDTQYF TGTGCCAGCTCACCGCGGGATTACAGCACAGATACGCAGTATTTT
TRBJ2-7 TRBV19 - few 15 CASSIKFASTHEQYF TGTGCCAGTAGTATTAAGTTTGCTAGCACCCACGAGCAGTACTTC
TRBJ2-5 TRBV11-2 - many 15 CASRGVVGAWETQYF TGTGCCAGCAGGGGGGTAGTGGGAGCGTGGGAGACCCAGTACTTC
TRBJ2-1 TRBV19 - few 14 CASSWSRDTYEQFF TGTGCCAGTAGTTGGAGCAGGGATACGTATGAGCAGTTCTTC
TRBJ2-5 TRBV4-2 TRBD2 few 18 CASSHGAGTSGAQETQYF TGTGCCAGCAGCCACGGTGCCGGGACTAGCGGGGCCCAAGAGACCCAGTACTTC
TRBJ2-5 TRBV7-2 - many 13 CASSLNRAETQYF TGTGCCAGCAGCTTAAACAGGGCGGAGACCCAGTACTTC
TRBJ2-3 TRBV5-1 TRBD2 - 17 CASSRTGGVTAQDTQYF TGCGCCAGCAGCAGGACGGGAGGGGTGACTGCACAAGATACGCAGTATTTT
TRBJ1-5 TRBV13 - - 12 CASSIQNQPPHF TGTGCCAGCAGCATTCAGAATCAGCCCCCGCATTTT
TRBJ1-6 TRBV2 - many 13 CASSPGLNSPLHF TGTGCCAGCAGCCCTGGTCTGAATTCACCCCTCCACTTT
TRBJ2-5 TRBV11-2 TRBD2 many 17 CASSLDPLAGLKETQYF TGTGCCAGCAGCTTAGATCCCCTAGCGGGCCTAAAAGAGACCCAGTACTTC
TRBJ1-6 TRBV27 - - 12 CASSRMDSPLHF TGTGCCAGCAGCCGCATGGATTCACCCCTCCACTTT
TRBJ2-7 TRBV7-9 - many 12 CASSPHTYEQYF TGTGCCAGCAGCCCTCATACCTACGAGCAGTACTTC